Listed below are T cell receptor beta chains from one sample, sequenced in a study of blood T cell repertoires in COVID-19. Produced via immunoSEQ multiplex PCR; TCRdb's table is partial and in-frame only. Here the sample spans some 460,000 clones, about 90% being singletons. The sample was PBMCs or T cells enriched from blood (not recorded which). The receptors stem from a woman between 18 and 30 years old with acute COVID-19. CDR3s include the opening cysteine and the closing phenylalanine or tryptophan. A D gene is named only where the DNA matches it firmly. Size values are once, few and many counts, or a class for expanded clones, and some rows have none.

clone size: .; J gene: TRBJ2-3; V gene: TRBV2; D gene: .; CDR3 DNA: TGTGCCAGCAGCAGACAGCAACTCACAGATACGCAGTATTTT; CDR3 protein: CASSRQQLTDTQYF
clone size: .; J gene: TRBJ2-3; V gene: TRBV19; D gene: TRBD1; CDR3 DNA: TGTGCCAGTAAACGTAATCCCCAGGGGGCGCGCACAGATACGCAGTATTTT; CDR3 protein: CASKRNPQGARTDTQYF
clone size: .; J gene: TRBJ2-1; V gene: TRBV5-1; D gene: TRBD2; CDR3 DNA: TGCGCCAGCGCGGCAGGGGCCAAGACTAGCGGGTACAATGAGCAGTTCTTC; CDR3 protein: CASAAGAKTSGYNEQFF
clone size: .; J gene: TRBJ1-2; V gene: TRBV19; D gene: TRBD1; CDR3 DNA: TGTGCCAGTAACACAGGGGTAGATGGCTACACCTTC; CDR3 protein: CASNTGVDGYTF
clone size: .; J gene: TRBJ2-7; V gene: TRBV9; D gene: TRBD2; CDR3 DNA: TGTGCCAGCAGCGCTGGGGGGGGACTAACCTACGAGCAGTACTTC; CDR3 protein: CASSAGGGLTYEQYF
clone size: .; J gene: TRBJ1-2; V gene: TRBV6-5; D gene: .; CDR3 DNA: TGTGCCGGGGCAGAGACCCTATTTCGGGGCTACACCTTC; CDR3 protein: CAGAETLFRGYTF
clone size: .; J gene: TRBJ1-5; V gene: TRBV9; D gene: TRBD1; CDR3 DNA: TGTGCCAGCAGCCGGGACAGGGGGCGCGGTCAGCCCCAGCATTTT; CDR3 protein: CASSRDRGRGQPQHF
clone size: .; J gene: TRBJ1-4; V gene: TRBV4-1; D gene: .; CDR3 DNA: TGCGCCAGCAGCCAAGATCCCAGGATGGCAGGGCGAAGTGAAAAACTGTTTTTT; CDR3 protein: CASSQDPRMAGRSEKLFF
clone size: .; J gene: TRBJ1-1; V gene: TRBV25-1; D gene: .; CDR3 DNA: TGTGCCAGCAGTGAATATGGGCATGAAGCTTTCTTT; CDR3 protein: CASSEYGHEAFF
clone size: few; J gene: TRBJ1-6; V gene: TRBV7-9; D gene: TRBD1; CDR3 DNA: TGTGCCAGCGGACAGACAGGGCTTAAATCCCTCCACTTT; CDR3 protein: CASGQTGLKSLHF
clone size: .; J gene: TRBJ1-1; V gene: TRBV18; D gene: .; CDR3 DNA: TGTGCCAGCTCACCCCGTTCCCCTGAAGCTTTCTTT; CDR3 protein: CASSPRSPEAFF
clone size: .; J gene: TRBJ1-5; V gene: TRBV21-1; D gene: .; CDR3 DNA: TGTGCCAGCAGCAAAGCGGTAGGACTCTTTAGCAATCAGCCCCAGCATTTT; CDR3 protein: CASSKAVGLFSNQPQHF
clone size: .; J gene: TRBJ1-2; V gene: TRBV28; D gene: .; CDR3 DNA: TGTGCCAGCAGTTTATCCTCATCTCCGTCTGGGCTGGGGCTTAGCTATGGCTACACCTTC; CDR3 protein: CASSLSSSPSGLGLSYGYTF
clone size: .; J gene: TRBJ2-1; V gene: TRBV7-6; D gene: .; CDR3 DNA: TGTGCCAGCAGCTTAGATAAGGGGTCCTACAATGAGCAGTTCTTC; CDR3 protein: CASSLDKGSYNEQFF
clone size: .; J gene: TRBJ1-1; V gene: TRBV10-2; D gene: .; CDR3 DNA: TGCGCCAGCAGTGAAAATAGAAACACTGAAGCTTTCTTT; CDR3 protein: CASSENRNTEAFF
clone size: .; J gene: TRBJ1-1; V gene: TRBV9; D gene: .; CDR3 DNA: TGTGCCAGCAGCGTAGCTGAGGGGAACACTGAAGCTTTCTTT; CDR3 protein: CASSVAEGNTEAFF
clone size: .; J gene: TRBJ1-2; V gene: TRBV7-2; D gene: TRBD1; CDR3 DNA: TGTGCCAGCAGCTTGGTGACAGGGCATCGAGGCTACACCTTC; CDR3 protein: CASSLVTGHRGYTF
clone size: .; J gene: TRBJ2-5; V gene: TRBV28; D gene: TRBD2; CDR3 DNA: TGTGCCAGCATAGCTAGCGGGCGGACTCAAGAGACCCAGTACTTC; CDR3 protein: CASIASGRTQETQYF
clone size: .; J gene: TRBJ2-1; V gene: TRBV13; D gene: TRBD2; CDR3 DNA: TGTGCCAGCAGCTTATTCGGGGGGAACTACAATGAGCAGTTCTTC; CDR3 protein: CASSLFGGNYNEQFF
clone size: .; J gene: TRBJ2-7; V gene: TRBV5-4; D gene: TRBD2; CDR3 DNA: TGTGCCAGCAGCCTGAGAAGCGGGAGTTACGAGCAGTACTTC; CDR3 protein: CASSLRSGSYEQYF
clone size: .; J gene: TRBJ1-1; V gene: TRBV5-1; D gene: .; CDR3 DNA: TGCGCCAGCAGCATACAGGGTGTGGACACTGAAGCTTTCTTT; CDR3 protein: CASSIQGVDTEAFF
clone size: .; J gene: TRBJ1-4; V gene: TRBV3-1/TRBV3-2; D gene: TRBD1; CDR3 DNA: TGTGCCAGCAGCCATACCGGGACAGAGGGCAAAAAACTGTTTTTT; CDR3 protein: CASSHTGTEGKKLFF
clone size: .; J gene: TRBJ1-5; V gene: TRBV27; D gene: .; CDR3 DNA: TGTGCCAGCAATCCCACAGGGTTTAGCAATCAGCCCCAGCATTTT; CDR3 protein: CASNPTGFSNQPQHF
clone size: .; J gene: TRBJ2-7; V gene: TRBV9; D gene: TRBD2; CDR3 DNA: TGTGCCAGCAGCGACATAACTAGCGGATACGAGCAGTACTTC; CDR3 protein: CASSDITSGYEQYF
clone size: .; J gene: TRBJ1-2; V gene: TRBV30; D gene: TRBD1; CDR3 DNA: TGTGCCTGGAGTGTATCGTGGGACAGGGGTAATGGCTACACCTTC; CDR3 protein: CAWSVSWDRGNGYTF
clone size: .; J gene: TRBJ2-7; V gene: TRBV7-9; D gene: .; CDR3 DNA: TGTGCCAGCAGCTTAGTCAGTGACGAGCAGTACTTC; CDR3 protein: CASSLVSDEQYF
clone size: .; J gene: TRBJ2-1; V gene: TRBV15; D gene: TRBD1; CDR3 DNA: TGTGCCACCAGCAGAGATACAGGGGACAATGAGCAGTTCTTC; CDR3 protein: CATSRDTGDNEQFF
clone size: .; J gene: TRBJ2-7; V gene: TRBV4-1; D gene: .; CDR3 DNA: TGCGCCAGCAGCCAAGCATTGAACAGCTACGAGCAGTACTTC; CDR3 protein: CASSQALNSYEQYF
clone size: .; J gene: TRBJ2-3; V gene: TRBV24-1; D gene: TRBD1; CDR3 DNA: TGTGCCACCACCCTGGGACAGCCCCGAGTTAATTCAGATACGCAGTATTTT; CDR3 protein: CATTLGQPRVNSDTQYF
clone size: .; J gene: TRBJ2-2; V gene: TRBV11-3; D gene: TRBD2; CDR3 DNA: TGTGCCAGCAGCTCTACCACCCGACTAGCGGGGGACCGGAACACCGGGGAGCTGTTTTTT; CDR3 protein: CASSSTTRLAGDRNTGELFF